This TCR beta chain was captured by sequencing in a study of blood T cell repertoires in COVID-19. The wider study: COVID-19 samples collected from the United States, Italy and Spain covered acute and convalescent phases.

Some clones are missing from TCRdb's copy, which holds only in-frame ones; the method was immunoSEQ multiplex PCR. Found here are 250,000 to 350,000 clones, under 95% of them singletons; the top ten hold less than 20%. The CDR3 has 13 residues. CDR1 KGHSH and CDR2 LQKENI come from the germline V gene. As for this clone: The junction and the germline gene differ at one end; a read error may be behind it.

The chain couples TRBV18 to TRBJ2-7; 11 bases map to TRBD1. Sequenced: PBMCs or T cells enriched from blood (not recorded which). The sequence was obtained from a woman in her 30s who had recovered from COVID-19. The CDR3 region is CASSGGDRGVADF. CDR3 sequence (DNA): TGTGCCAGCTCAGGCGGGGACAGGGGGGTTGCGGACTTC.